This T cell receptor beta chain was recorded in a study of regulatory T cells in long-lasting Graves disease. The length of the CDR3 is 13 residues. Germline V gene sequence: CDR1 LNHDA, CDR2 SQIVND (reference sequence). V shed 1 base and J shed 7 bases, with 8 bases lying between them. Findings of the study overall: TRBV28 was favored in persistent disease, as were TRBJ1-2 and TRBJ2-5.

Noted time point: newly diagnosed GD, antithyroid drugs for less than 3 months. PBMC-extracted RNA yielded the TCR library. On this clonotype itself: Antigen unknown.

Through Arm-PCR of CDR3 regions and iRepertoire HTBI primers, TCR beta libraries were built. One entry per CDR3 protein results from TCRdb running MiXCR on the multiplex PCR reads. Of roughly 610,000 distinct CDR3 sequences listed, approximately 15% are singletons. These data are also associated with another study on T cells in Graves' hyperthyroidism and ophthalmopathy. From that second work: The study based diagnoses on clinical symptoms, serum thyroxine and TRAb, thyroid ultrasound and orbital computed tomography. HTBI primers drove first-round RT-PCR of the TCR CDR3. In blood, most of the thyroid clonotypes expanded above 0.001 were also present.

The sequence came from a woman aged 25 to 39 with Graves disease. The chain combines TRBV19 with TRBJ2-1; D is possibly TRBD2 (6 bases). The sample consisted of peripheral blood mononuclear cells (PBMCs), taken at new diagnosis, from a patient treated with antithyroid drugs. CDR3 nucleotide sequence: TGTGCCAGTAGTATAGCGGGAGTGAATGAGCAGTTCTTC. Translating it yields CASSIAGVNEQFF.